This T cell receptor beta chain was captured in a study of identical twins. Regarding the study as a whole: Sequences that were out-of-frame, alpha and twin-shared displayed an excess of low generation probability.

This clonotype was recorded many times. What it binds is not known. Germline V gene lookup returns CDR1 SGHRS and CDR2 YFSETQ. There are 14 residues in the CDR3. V was pared by 0 bases and J by 4 bases, with 10 bases between. Unique molecular identifiers were present on cDNA, and template switching added a universal primer site. TCRdb reprocessed the 5' RACE reads with MiXCR, giving one entry per CDR3 protein. The sample holds 700,000 or so distinct CDR3 sequences, 8.5% to 9.5% seen once. The same sample was also used in a study of yellow fever vaccine responses in identical twins.

Sequenced material: PBMCs. The chain employs TRBV5-1 and TRBJ2-5; a possible D gene is TRBD2 (6 bases). The clonotype originates from a woman younger than 30 in good health. DNA for the CDR3: TGCGCCAGCAGCTTGGGGGGTAGCGGAGAGACCCAGTACTTC. Protein product: CASSLGGSGETQYF.